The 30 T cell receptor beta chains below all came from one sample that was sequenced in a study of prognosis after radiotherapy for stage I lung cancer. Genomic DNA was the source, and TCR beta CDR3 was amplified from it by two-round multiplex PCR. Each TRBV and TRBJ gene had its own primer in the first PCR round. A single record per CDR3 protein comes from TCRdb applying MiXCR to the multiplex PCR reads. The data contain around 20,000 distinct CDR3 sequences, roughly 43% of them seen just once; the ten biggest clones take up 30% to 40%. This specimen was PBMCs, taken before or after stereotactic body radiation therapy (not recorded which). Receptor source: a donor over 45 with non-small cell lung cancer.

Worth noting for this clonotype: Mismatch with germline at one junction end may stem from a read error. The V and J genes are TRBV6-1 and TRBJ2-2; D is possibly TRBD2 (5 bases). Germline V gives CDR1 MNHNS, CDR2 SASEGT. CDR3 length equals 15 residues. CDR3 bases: TGTGCCAGCAGGGACTCCGGTCCGAACACCGTGGAGCTGTTTTTT. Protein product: CASRDSGPNTVELFF.

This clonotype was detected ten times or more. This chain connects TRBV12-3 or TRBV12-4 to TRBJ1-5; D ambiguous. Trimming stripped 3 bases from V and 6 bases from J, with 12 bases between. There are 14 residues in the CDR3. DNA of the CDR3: TGTGCCAGCAGTTTGGCGGGCGGCGGTCAGCCCCAGCATTTT. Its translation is CASSLAGGGQPQHF.

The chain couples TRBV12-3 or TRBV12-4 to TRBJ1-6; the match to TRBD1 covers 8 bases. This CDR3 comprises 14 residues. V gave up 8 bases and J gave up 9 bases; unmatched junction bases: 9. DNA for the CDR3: TGTGCCAGCCAGGAGACAGGGGTATGTTCACCCCTCCACTTT. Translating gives CASQETGVCSPLHF.

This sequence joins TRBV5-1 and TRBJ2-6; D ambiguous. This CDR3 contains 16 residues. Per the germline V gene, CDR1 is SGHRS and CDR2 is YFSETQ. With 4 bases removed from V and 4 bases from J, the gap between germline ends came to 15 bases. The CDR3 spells CASSHPLWSGANVLTF. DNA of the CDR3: TGCGCCAGCAGCCACCCCTTGTGGTCCGGGGCCAACGTCCTGACTTTC.

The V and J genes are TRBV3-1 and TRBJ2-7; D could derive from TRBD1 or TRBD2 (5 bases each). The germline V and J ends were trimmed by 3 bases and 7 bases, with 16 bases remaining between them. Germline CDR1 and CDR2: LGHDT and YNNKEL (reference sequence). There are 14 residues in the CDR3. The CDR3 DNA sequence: TGTGCCAGCAGCCAGTCGGGACCGAGGTATGAGCAGTACTTC. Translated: CASSQSGPRYEQYF.

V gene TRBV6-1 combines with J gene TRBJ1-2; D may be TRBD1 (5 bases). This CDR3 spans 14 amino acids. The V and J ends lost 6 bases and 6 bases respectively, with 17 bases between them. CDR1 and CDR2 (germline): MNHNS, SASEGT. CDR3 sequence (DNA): TGTGCCAGCAGGGGCCCGATGGGACGGAATGGCTACACCTTC. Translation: CASRGPMGRNGYTF.

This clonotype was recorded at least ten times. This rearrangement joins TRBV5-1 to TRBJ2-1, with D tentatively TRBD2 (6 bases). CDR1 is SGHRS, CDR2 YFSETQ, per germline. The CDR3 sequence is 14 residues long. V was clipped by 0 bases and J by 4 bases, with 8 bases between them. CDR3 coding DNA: TGCGCCAGCAGCTTGGATGGGGGGTACAATGAGCAGTTCTTC. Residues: CASSLDGGYNEQFF.

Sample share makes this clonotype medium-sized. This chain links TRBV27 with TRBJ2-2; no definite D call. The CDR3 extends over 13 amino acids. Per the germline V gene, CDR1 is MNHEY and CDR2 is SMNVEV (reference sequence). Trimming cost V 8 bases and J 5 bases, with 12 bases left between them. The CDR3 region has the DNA TGTGCCAGCGCCGTCTACCAAACCGGGGAGCTGTTTTTT. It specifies CASAVYQTGELFF.

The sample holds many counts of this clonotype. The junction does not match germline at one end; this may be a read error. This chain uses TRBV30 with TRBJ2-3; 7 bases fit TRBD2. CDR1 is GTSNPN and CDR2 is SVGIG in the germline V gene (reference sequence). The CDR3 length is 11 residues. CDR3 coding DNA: TGTGCCTGGAGCCTCGGTTCACGGGGGGTTTTT. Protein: CAWSLGSRGVF.

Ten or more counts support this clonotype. The CDR3 loop is CASTDRTSGAYEQYF. The CDR3 DNA is TGTGCCAGCACCGACAGGACTAGCGGGGCCTACGAGCAGTACTTC. V usage is TRBV5-4 and J usage is TRBJ2-7; the match to TRBD2 covers 12 bases. Germline V CDR1 and CDR2: SGHNT, YYREEE (reference sequence). The V segment lost 6 bases and the J segment 2 bases; nucleotides outside the gene matches: 6. The CDR3 has 15 residues. Looking up the rest from reference TRBV5-4 and TRBJ2-7 gives the full variable domain: ETGVTQSPTHLIKTRGQQVTLRCSSQSGHNTVSWYQQALGQGPQFIFQYYREEENGRGNFPPRFSGLQFPNYSSELNVNALELDDSALYLCASTDRTSGAYEQYFGPGTRLTVT.

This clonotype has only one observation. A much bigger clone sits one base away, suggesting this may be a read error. CDR3 region: CASSRRGQGMDTQYF. The DNA for the CDR3 is TGCGCCAGCAGCCGACGGGGACAGGGTATGGATACCCAGTACTTC. The chain employs TRBV4-1 and TRBJ2-5; 9 bases match TRBD1. CDR3 size: 15 residues. From germline, CDR1 is MGHRA and CDR2 YSYEKL. V dropped 4 bases and J dropped 8; count of bases not matched to a gene: 11.

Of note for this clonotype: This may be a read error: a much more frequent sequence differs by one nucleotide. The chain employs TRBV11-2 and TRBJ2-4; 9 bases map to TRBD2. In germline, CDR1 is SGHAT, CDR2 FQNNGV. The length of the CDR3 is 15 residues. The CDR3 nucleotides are TGTGCCAGCAGCTCCGCGGGGGGGGCCAAAAACACTCAGTACTTC. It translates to CASSSAGGAKNTQYF.

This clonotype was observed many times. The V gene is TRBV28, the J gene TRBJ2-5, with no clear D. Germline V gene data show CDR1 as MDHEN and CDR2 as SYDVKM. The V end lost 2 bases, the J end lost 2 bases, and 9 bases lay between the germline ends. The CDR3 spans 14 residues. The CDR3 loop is CASSLGGNQETQYF. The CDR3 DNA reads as TGTGCCAGCAGTTTAGGTGGCAATCAAGAGACCCAGTACTTC.

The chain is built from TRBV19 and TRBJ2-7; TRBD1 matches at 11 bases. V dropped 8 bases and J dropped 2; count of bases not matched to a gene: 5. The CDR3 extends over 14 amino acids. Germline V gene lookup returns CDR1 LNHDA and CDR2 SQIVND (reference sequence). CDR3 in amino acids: CASGVGQGAYEQYF. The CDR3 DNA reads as TGTGCCAGTGGAGTGGGACAGGGGGCCTACGAGCAGTACTTC.

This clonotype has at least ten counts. The CDR3 DNA reads TGCAGTCCGGGACTAGTGAACAATGAGCAGTTCTTC. This gives the protein CSPGLVNNEQFF. The rearrangement uses TRBV20-1 and TRBJ2-1; 8 nucleotides match TRBD2. The CDR3 sequence is 12 residues long. V shed 8 bases, J shed 5 bases, and the junction held 5 bases outside the gene matches. Germline CDR1 and CDR2: DFQATT and SNEGSKA (reference sequence).

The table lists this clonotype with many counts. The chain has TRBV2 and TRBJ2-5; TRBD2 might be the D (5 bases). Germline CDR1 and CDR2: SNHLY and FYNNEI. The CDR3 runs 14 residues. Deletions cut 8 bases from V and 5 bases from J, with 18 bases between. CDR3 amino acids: CASDISGSEETQYF. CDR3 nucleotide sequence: TGTGCCAGCGATATTTCGGGGTCCGAGGAGACCCAGTACTTC. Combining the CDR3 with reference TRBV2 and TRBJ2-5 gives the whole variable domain EPEVTQTPSHQVTQMGQEVILRCVPISNHLYFYWYRQILGQKVEFLVSFYNNEISEKSEIFDDQFSVERPDGSNFTLKIRSTKLEDSAMYFCASDISGSEETQYFGPGTRLLVL.

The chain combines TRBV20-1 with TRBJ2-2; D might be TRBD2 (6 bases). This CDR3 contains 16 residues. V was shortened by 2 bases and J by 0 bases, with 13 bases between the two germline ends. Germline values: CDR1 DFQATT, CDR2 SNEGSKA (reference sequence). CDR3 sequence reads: CSARHPGTSNTGELFF. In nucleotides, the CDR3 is TGCAGTGCTAGACATCCCGGGACTTCGAACACCGGGGAGCTGTTTTTT.

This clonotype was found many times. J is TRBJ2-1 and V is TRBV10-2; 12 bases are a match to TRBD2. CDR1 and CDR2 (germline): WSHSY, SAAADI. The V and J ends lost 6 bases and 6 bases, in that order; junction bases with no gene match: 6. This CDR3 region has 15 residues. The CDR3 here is CASRGTSGRFNEQFF. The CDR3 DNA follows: TGCGCCAGCAGGGGTACTAGCGGGAGGTTCAATGAGCAGTTCTTC.

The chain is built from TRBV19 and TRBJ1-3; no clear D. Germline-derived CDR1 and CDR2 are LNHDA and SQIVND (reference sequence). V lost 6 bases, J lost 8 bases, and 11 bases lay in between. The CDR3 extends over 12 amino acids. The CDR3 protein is CASSLLPDTIYF. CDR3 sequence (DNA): TGTGCCAGTAGCCTACTTCCGGACACCATATATTTT.

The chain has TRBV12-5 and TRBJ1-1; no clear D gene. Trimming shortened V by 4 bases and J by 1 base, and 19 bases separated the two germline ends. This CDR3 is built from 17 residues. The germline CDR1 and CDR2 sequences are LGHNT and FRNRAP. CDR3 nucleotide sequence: TGTGCTAGTGGTTCATGGGTAGTAGAAAGTTCGAACACTGAAGCTTTCTTT. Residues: CASGSWVVESSNTEAFF.

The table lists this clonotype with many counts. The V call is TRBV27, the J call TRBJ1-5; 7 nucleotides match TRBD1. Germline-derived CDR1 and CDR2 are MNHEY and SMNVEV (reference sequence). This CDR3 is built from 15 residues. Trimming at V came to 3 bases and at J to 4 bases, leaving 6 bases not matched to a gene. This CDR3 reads CASSLVQGPNQPQHF. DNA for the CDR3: TGTGCCAGCAGTTTGGTACAGGGGCCAAATCAGCCCCAGCATTTT.

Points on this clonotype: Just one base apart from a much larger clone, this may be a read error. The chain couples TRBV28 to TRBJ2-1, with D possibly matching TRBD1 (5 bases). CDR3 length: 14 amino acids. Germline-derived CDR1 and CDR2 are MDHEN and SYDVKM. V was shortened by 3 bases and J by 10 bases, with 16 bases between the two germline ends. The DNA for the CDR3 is TGTGCCAGCAGTTTTCCCCAGATAACAGGAGAGCAGTTCTTC. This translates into CASSFPQITGEQFF.

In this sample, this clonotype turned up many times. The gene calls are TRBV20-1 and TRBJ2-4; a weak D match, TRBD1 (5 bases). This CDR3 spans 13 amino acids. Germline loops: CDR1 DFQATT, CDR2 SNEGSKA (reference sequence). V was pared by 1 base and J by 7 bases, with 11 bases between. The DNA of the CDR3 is TGCAGTGCTAGAGGTCAGGGTGTGAACATTCAGTACTTC. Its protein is CSARGQGVNIQYF.

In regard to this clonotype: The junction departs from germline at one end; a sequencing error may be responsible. The CDR3 spells CTSSLEACFQQPQHF. The DNA of the CDR3 is TGTACCAGCAGCTTAGAGGCGTGTTTTCAGCAGCCCCAGCATTTT. The rearrangement uses TRBV7-8 and TRBJ1-5, with no clear D. Germline CDR1 SGHVS, CDR2 FQNEAQ. The CDR3 is 15 residues long.

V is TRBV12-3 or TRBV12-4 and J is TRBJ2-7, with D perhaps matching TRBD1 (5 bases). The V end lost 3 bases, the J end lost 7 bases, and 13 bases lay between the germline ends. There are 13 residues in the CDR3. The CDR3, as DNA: TGTGCCAGCAGTTTCAGGGTTTCAGGTGAGCAGTACTTC. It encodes CASSFRVSGEQYF.

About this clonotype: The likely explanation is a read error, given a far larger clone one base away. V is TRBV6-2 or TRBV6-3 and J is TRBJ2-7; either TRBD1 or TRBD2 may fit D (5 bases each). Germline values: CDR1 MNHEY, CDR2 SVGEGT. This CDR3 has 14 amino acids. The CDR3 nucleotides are TGTGACAGCAGCCAACCCGGGACCGGCAACGAGCAGTACTTC. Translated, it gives CDSSQPGTGNEQYF.

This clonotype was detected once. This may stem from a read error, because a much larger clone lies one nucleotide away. In DNA form, the CDR3 reads TGCAGCGTCCCTGGCAGTGATCGCTATGGCTACACCTTC. This codes for CSVPGSDRYGYTF. The rearrangement uses TRBV29-1 and TRBJ1-2; D is unresolved. CDR3 size: 13 residues. Trimming removed 6 bases at V and 4 bases at J, with 15 bases between. The germline V gene encodes CDR1 SQVTM and CDR2 ANQGSEA.

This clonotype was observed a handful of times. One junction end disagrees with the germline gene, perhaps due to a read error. The CDR3 DNA is TGTGCCAGCAGTCCCAGGGACAGACCTTTATATGGCTACACTTTC. This sequence encodes CASSPRDRPLYGYTF. The rearrangement links TRBV27 to TRBJ1-2, with TRBD1 matching 7 bases. The CDR3 is made up of 15 amino acids. Germline V CDR1 and CDR2: MNHEY, SMNVEV (reference sequence).

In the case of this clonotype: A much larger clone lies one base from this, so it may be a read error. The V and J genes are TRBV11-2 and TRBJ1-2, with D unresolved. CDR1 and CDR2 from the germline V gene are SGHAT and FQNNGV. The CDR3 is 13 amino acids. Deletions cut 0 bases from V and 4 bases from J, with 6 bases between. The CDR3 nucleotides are TGTGCCAGCAGCTTAGATCGTAGCTATGGCTACACCTTC. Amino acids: CASSLDRSYGYTF.

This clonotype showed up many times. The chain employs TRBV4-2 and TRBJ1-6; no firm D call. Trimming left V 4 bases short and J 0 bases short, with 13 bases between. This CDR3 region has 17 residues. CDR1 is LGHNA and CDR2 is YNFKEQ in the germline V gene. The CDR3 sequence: CASSRVSASSYNSPLHF. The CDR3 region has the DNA TGTGCCAGCAGCCGTGTCTCGGCGAGCTCCTATAATTCACCCCTCCACTTT.